The T cell receptor (beta chain) described here comes from a study of T-cell memory formation after mild COVID-19 (dated by TCRdb to the early 2020s). A note on the overall study: Most TCR sequence clusters were specific to one of the two donors. In two donors, T-cell clones that expanded and contracted after mild COVID-19 were followed by sequencing TCRalpha and TCRbeta repertoires longitudinally. The cohort was made up of two young adult volunteers, one female and one male, who were previously healthy.

CDR1 and CDR2 are read off the germline V gene as SNHLY and FYNNEI. The junction carries 7 bases between V and J, which are trimmed by 4 bases and 0 bases respectively. From the cysteine through the phenylalanine, the CDR3 covers 14 amino acids. Left in the record is the CDR3 DNA by itself, 42 bases read in frame from the first base. What the work shows at the level of the full study, not this receptor alone: Balanced CD4/CD8 phenotypes were observed for clones contracting from day 15 to 85, whereas a bias towards CD4+ was observed for a second wave of clones expanding from day 15 to 37. Contracting CD4+ clones appeared mostly in the CM and EM memory subsets, whereas CD8+ clones were enriched in EMRA. Some responding clones were found in pre-infection memory, which suggests that pre-existing cross-reactive memory T cells took part in the SARS-CoV-2 response. The second-wave clones that peaked on day 37 were not confirmed to be SARS-CoV-2 specific. Only two mild cases were covered in the study, and larger cohorts including severe cases with pre-infection samples were considered necessary.

Reads for this sample came from an Illumina NovaSeq 6000. Using 5'RACE with constant-segment primers, TCRalpha and TCRbeta cDNA libraries were constructed, with sample barcodes and unique molecular identifiers added in the process. RNA was extracted from every sample with Trizol reagent. The libraries were amplified in two PCR steps, and the second step added a second sample barcode and Illumina TruSeq adapters. Sequencing of the libraries was done on an Illumina NovaSeq, producing 2 x 150 bp paired-end reads. The authors processed their data as follows. The reads were demultiplexed and collapsed into UMI-guided consensus sequences using migec v1.2.7. Using mixcr v2.1.11, UMI consensuses were aligned to TRA and TRB V and J templates and then assembled into clonotypes. Expanded or contracted clonotypes were those called significant by both edgeR and NoisET, with noise models trained on biological replicates. For edgeR calls, the thresholds were a false discovery rate-adjusted p below 0.01 and a log2 fold-change of 1. As an exploratory analysis of dynamics, max-normalized trajectories of the 1000 most abundant clonotypes were examined by PCA with hierarchical clustering. Separately sequenced CD4+ and CD8+ repertoires were used to assign a CD4 or CD8 phenotype to each responding clone. The raw public data were reprocessed by TCRdb itself: fastp quality trimming at Q25, MiXCR clonotype calling, in-frame beta chains only. Rows are unified per CDR3 protein, each entry keeping the most common DNA and genes. Clone size and V and J calls follow TCRdb, not the original study. The sample has more than 300,000 distinct CDR3 sequences on record, roughly an eighth of them singletons. 20% to 25% of the sample rests with the top ten.

PBMCs were isolated by Ficoll-Paque density gradient centrifugation. With respect to this clonotype: Its target antigen remains unknown. No much larger clone is present one base from it, and per-base qualities are unavailable.

The sample consisted of PBMCs or a T cell subset sorted from them (not recorded which). Recombination connected TRBV2 to TRBJ2-1; the D gene is perhaps TRBD2, on 6 matching bases. This sequence originates from a man aged 18 to 29 who had mild COVID-19 (a few samples of this study predate the infection). The sample titles of this study are shuffled in the database, so cell type and time point are left out; the donor was told from shared clones. The nucleotide sequence is given as TGTGCCAGCAGTGGGGGGGACTCCTACAATGAGCAGTTCTTC. Translated, it reads CASSGGDSYNEQFF. The reference TRBV2 and TRBJ2-1 proteins fill in what lies around the CDR3, so the full variable domain reads EPEVTQTPSHQVTQMGQEVILRCVPISNHLYFYWYRQILGQKVEFLVSFYNNEISEKSEIFDDQFSVERPDGSNFTLKIRSTKLEDSAMYFCASSGGDSYNEQFFGPGTRLTVL.